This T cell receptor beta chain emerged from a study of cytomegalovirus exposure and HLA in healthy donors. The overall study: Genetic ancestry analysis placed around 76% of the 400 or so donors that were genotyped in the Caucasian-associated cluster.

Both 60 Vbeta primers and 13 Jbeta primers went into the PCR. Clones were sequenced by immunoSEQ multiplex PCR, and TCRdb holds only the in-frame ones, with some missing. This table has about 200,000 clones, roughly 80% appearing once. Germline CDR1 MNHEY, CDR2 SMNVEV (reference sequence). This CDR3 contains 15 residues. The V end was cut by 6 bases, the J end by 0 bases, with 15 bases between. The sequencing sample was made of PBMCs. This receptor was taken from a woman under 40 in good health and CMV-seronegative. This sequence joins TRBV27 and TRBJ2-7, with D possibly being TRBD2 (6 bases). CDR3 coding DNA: TGTGCCAGCAGGGGACTCGGAGGGCGCTCCTACGAGCAGTACTTC. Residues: CASRGLGGRSYEQYF.